The 14 T cell receptor beta chains below all came from one sample that was sequenced in a study of control samples from healthy donors and cancer patients (dated by TCRdb to 2018 to 2020). Libraries came from the immunoSEQ multiplex PCR assay. Sourced from immuneACCESS, this table was stored by TCRdb with only in-frame sequences that have V and J called. A share of the clones is absent; for the studies checked, an unresolved V gene accounts for under half, and the remainder has no known explanation. The sample includes about 22,000 clones, with roughly four fifths observed a single time. Around 29% of the sample is held by the ten biggest clonotypes. Specimen: PBMCs. The receptor source for this set is a man aged 55-75 years with head and neck cancer.

The V and J genes are TRBV19 and TRBJ2-3, with D uncertain. The germline V gene has CDR1 LNHDA and CDR2 SQIVND (reference sequence). V lost 4 bases to trimming and J lost 1 base, with 9 bases between them. This CDR3 contains 14 residues. The CDR3 protein is CASSTPRGTDTQYF. The CDR3 bases are TGTGCCAGTAGTACCCCCCGGGGCACAGATACGCAGTATTTT.

This clone came up once. The chain couples TRBV6-5 to TRBJ1-5; a weak D match, TRBD1 (5 bases). The CDR3 is made up of 14 amino acids. CDR1 and CDR2 from the germline V gene are MNHEY and SVGAGI. The V end was cut by 7 bases, the J end by 5 bases, with 15 bases between. In DNA, the CDR3 is TGTGCCAGCATGTTTCGGGACGGAGATCAGCCCCAGCATTTT. It is translated as CASMFRDGDQPQHF.

This chain connects TRBV11-3 to TRBJ1-2; D unclear. Deletions cut 5 bases from V and 4 bases from J, with 14 bases between. The CDR3 contains 14 residues. CDR1 SGHNT and CDR2 YENEEA come from the germline V gene. The CDR3 sequence is CASSRPGVAYGYTF. DNA for the CDR3: TGTGCCAGCAGCAGGCCCGGAGTGGCCTATGGCTACACCTTC.

The chain has TRBV30 and TRBJ2-3; 7 nucleotides line up with TRBD1. The CDR3 totals 16 residues. Germline loops: CDR1 GTSNPN, CDR2 SVGIG (reference sequence). After removal of 6 bases from V and 0 bases from J, the junction contained 12 bases not matched to a gene. CDR3 sequence (DNA): TGTGCCTGCCTCGACTTATCGGGACAGAGCACAGATACGCAGTATTTT. It yields the protein CACLDLSGQSTDTQYF. Full variable domain (remainder filled in from reference TRBV30 and TRBJ2-3): SQTIHQWPATLVQPVGSPLSLECTVEGTSNPNLYWYRQAAGRGLQLLFYSVGIGQISSEVPQNLSASRPQDRQFILSSKKLLLSDSGFYLCACLDLSGQSTDTQYFGPGTRLTVL.

The rearrangement uses TRBV5-4 and TRBJ2-7, with unresolved D. Between the trimmed V and J ends, which lost 2 bases and 2 bases, there was a span of 11 bases. The CDR3 consists of 14 residues. The germline V gene has CDR1 SGHNT and CDR2 YYREEE (reference sequence). As DNA, the CDR3 is TGTGCCAGCAGCTTCGGGTCTGGAACCTACGAGCAGTACTTC. This codes for CASSFGSGTYEQYF.

The J gene is TRBJ1-4, the V gene TRBV29-1; possible D gene TRBD1, 6 bases. Germline CDR1 and CDR2: SQVTM and ANQGSEA. The V end lost 5 bases, the J end lost 8 bases, and 9 bases lay between the germline ends. This CDR3 is built from 11 residues. CDR3 residues: CSVLGGEKLFF. CDR3 DNA sequence: TGCAGCGTTTTGGGGGGCGAAAAACTGTTTTTT. Full variable domain (missing parts from reference TRBV29-1 and TRBJ1-4): SAVISQKPSRDICQRGTSLTIQCQVDSQVTMMFWYRQQPGQSLTLIATANQGSEATYESGFVIDKFPISRPNLTFSTLTVSNMSPEDSSIYLCSVLGGEKLFFGSGTQLSVL.

The gene calls are TRBV7-8 and TRBJ2-5; 8 bases line up with TRBD1. The CDR3 covers 15 residues. CDR1 is SGHVS, CDR2 FQNEAQ, per germline. Trimming at V came to 3 bases and at J to 5 bases, leaving 8 bases not matched to a gene. The CDR3 reads CASSFWTGWAETQYF. The CDR3, as DNA: TGTGCCAGCAGCTTCTGGACAGGGTGGGCGGAGACCCAGTACTTC.

V is TRBV6-1 and J is TRBJ2-5; D not resolved. Trimming took 2 bases from V and 4 from J, leaving 8 bases between them. The CDR3 covers 13 residues. Germline lookup yields CDR1 MNHNS and CDR2 SASEGT. The DNA for the CDR3 is TGTGCCAGCAGTGAAATATGGGGAGAGACCCAGTACTTC. It translates to CASSEIWGETQYF.

V and J are TRBV5-4 and TRBJ1-4, with 9 bases identical to TRBD1. The length of the CDR3 is 13 residues. CDR1 and CDR2 (germline): SGHNT, YYREEE (reference sequence). V was pared by 4 bases and J by 12 bases, with 7 bases of the junction left unmatched. CDR3 bases: TGTGCCAGCAGCATACGACAGGGGGACGAACTGTTTTTT. Amino acids: CASSIRQGDELFF.

The chain couples TRBV28 to TRBJ2-7, with 7 bases lining up with TRBD1. This CDR3 spans 14 amino acids. The ends lost 6 bases at V and 1 base at J; junction bases unmatched: 6. Looked up from germline, CDR1 is MDHEN and CDR2 is SYDVKM. The CDR3 nucleotides are TGTGCCAGCAGCGAACAGGGGTCATCCTACGAGCAGTACTTC. Encoded protein: CASSEQGSSYEQYF.

The chain is built from TRBV7-2 and TRBJ2-5, with D possibly being TRBD2 (7 bases). Trimming pared 5 bases from V and 4 bases from J, leaving 14 bases between. Germline V gene data show CDR1 as SGHTA and CDR2 as FQGNSA. The CDR3 runs to 14 residues. The CDR3 reads CASSGGAGGETQYF. CDR3 DNA sequence: TGTGCCAGCAGCGGGGGGGCCGGGGGAGAGACCCAGTACTTC.

This chain uses TRBV19 with TRBJ2-2; TRBD1 is a possible D gene (5 bases). The length of the CDR3 is 13 residues. The V and J ends lost 7 bases and 1 base respectively, with 7 bases between them. Per germline, CDR1 LNHDA and CDR2 SQIVND (reference sequence). CDR3 in amino acids: CASTDKNTGELFF. DNA for the CDR3: TGTGCCAGTACGGACAAGAACACCGGGGAGCTGTTTTTT.

The table lists this clone with a few counts. The genes are TRBV6-5 and TRBJ2-7; tentatively, D is TRBD2 (5 bases). Germline V gene lookup returns CDR1 MNHEY and CDR2 SVGAGI. V lost 8 bases and J lost 0, with 11 bases in between. This CDR3 contains 13 residues. The CDR3 coding sequence is TGTGCCAGCGGTTTGGGGAGCTCCTACGAGCAGTACTTC. This sequence encodes CASGLGSSYEQYF.

The CDR3 sequence is CAIGDRDSPLHF. DNA of the CDR3: TGTGCCATCGGGGACAGGGACTCACCCCTCCACTTT. The V and J genes are TRBV10-3 and TRBJ1-6; 9 bases match TRBD1. Germline assignment: CDR1 ENHRY and CDR2 SYGVKD. The CDR3 sequence is 12 residues long. Losses at the gene ends were 8 bases for V and 10 bases for J; bases not matched to a gene: 3.